This is a list of T cell receptor beta chains from one sample in a study of cytomegalovirus exposure and HLA in healthy donors. Produced via immunoSEQ multiplex PCR; TCRdb's table is partial and in-frame only. Altogether 65,000 to 90,000 clones are present, 78% being singletons, with the ten largest covering 8% to 10%. Sequencing used PBMCs. These receptors all stem from a woman aged 35 to 49 in good health and CMV-seropositive. The CDR3 runs from the conserved cysteine through the conserved F or W. D genes are given only for firm matches. A clone size is listed for some rows: how often the clone was seen (once, few, many), or a class if it is expanded.

j_call | d_call | clone_size | v_call | cdr3_nt | cdr3_aa
TRBJ1-5 | NA | NA | TRBV9 | TGTGCCAGCAGCGTCCTTAGCCAGCCCCAGCATTTT | CASSVLSQPQHF
TRBJ2-1 | TRBD2 | once | TRBV7-9 | TGTGCCAGCAGCCGCTCCACTAGCGGGGGGGTATATGAGCAGTTCTTC | CASSRSTSGGVYEQFF
TRBJ1-5 | TRBD1 | few | TRBV6-1 | TGTGCCAGCAGTCACGGGACAGTTAATCAGCCCCAGCATTTT | CASSHGTVNQPQHF
TRBJ1-2 | NA | NA | TRBV10-3 | TGTGCCATCAGTGAGCCAGGGGCACAGGGCCGACCTAACTATGGCTACACCTTC | CAISEPGAQGRPNYGYTF
TRBJ1-1 | NA | NA | TRBV5-1 | TGCGCCAGCAGCCCAAGAGGACAGCTTAACACTGAAGCTTTCTTT | CASSPRGQLNTEAFF
TRBJ1-4 | TRBD1 | NA | TRBV7-8 | TGTGCCAGCAGCTTAGGGACAGGGCCTAATGAAAAACTGTTTTTT | CASSLGTGPNEKLFF
TRBJ2-1 | TRBD2 | NA | TRBV6-5 | TGTGCCAGCAGCCCGGGGGGGCCCTACAATGAGCAGTTCTTC | CASSPGGPYNEQFF
TRBJ1-5 | TRBD1 | NA | TRBV18 | TGTGCCAGCTCAGCCCCGGGACAGGGAAATCAGCCCCAGCATTTT | CASSAPGQGNQPQHF
TRBJ1-4 | NA | NA | TRBV18 | TGTGCCAGCTCACCGGACTCGGGAAAACTGTTTTTT | CASSPDSGKLFF
TRBJ1-4 | TRBD1 | NA | TRBV7-2 | TGTGCCAGCAAGCTTCGTGGACAGGGGAACGAAAAACTGTTTTTT | CASKLRGQGNEKLFF
TRBJ1-1 | NA | NA | TRBV5-4 | TGTGCCAGCACCCAGGGGCAGAACACTGAAGCTTTCTTT | CASTQGQNTEAFF
TRBJ2-2 | TRBD2 | NA | TRBV11-2 | TGTGCCAGCAGCTTAGTATTCATGCGGCGGGGGGGCGGCACCGGGGAGCTGTTTTTT | CASSLVFMRRGGGTGELFF
TRBJ1-6 | TRBD1 | NA | TRBV29-1 | TGCAGCGTCGGACACGGACAGGGATCACCCCTCCACTTT | CSVGHGQGSPLHF
TRBJ1-6 | TRBD1 | NA | TRBV4-1 | TGCGCCAGCAGCCGGGGGACAGGGTTTTCACCCCTCCACTTT | CASSRGTGFSPLHF
TRBJ1-1 | TRBD1 | NA | TRBV4-2 | TGTGCCAGCAGCCCCCTTCCGGGGACAGTCACTGAAGCTTTCTTT | CASSPLPGTVTEAFF
TRBJ2-7 | TRBD2 | NA | TRBV7-8 | TGTGCCAGCAGCTTCGGTCTAGCGGTCTCCTACGAGCAGTACTTC | CASSFGLAVSYEQYF
TRBJ1-2 | NA | NA | TRBV29-1 | TGCAGCGTTTGGGGGGACGAGATCTATGGCTACACCTTC | CSVWGDEIYGYTF
TRBJ2-3 | NA | NA | TRBV28 | TGTGCCAGCAGTCCCCCAGCGGCTATCACAGATACGCAGTATTTT | CASSPPAAITDTQYF
TRBJ2-7 | TRBD2 | NA | TRBV7-2 | TGTGCCAGCAGCTCTAGCGGGGGGGCGTGGGAGCAGTACTTC | CASSSSGGAWEQYF
TRBJ2-7 | TRBD1 | once | TRBV5-1 | TGCGCCAGCAGCTTGGATGGGACAGGGGGCGAGCAGTACTTC | CASSLDGTGGEQYF
TRBJ1-2 | NA | NA | TRBV6-1 | TGTGCCAGCAGTACTTCTCAGGGCGGCGGCTACACCTTC | CASSTSQGGGYTF
TRBJ2-2 | TRBD1 | NA | TRBV5-3 | TGTGCCAGAAGCTTGGTTCCGGACAGGGAAGGAGAACCCGGGGAGCTGTTTTTT | CARSLVPDREGEPGELFF
TRBJ2-2 | NA | few | TRBV5-4 | TGTGCCAGCAGCTCCAACTTACGGCCCGGGGGGCTGTTTTTT | CASSSNLRPGGLFF
TRBJ1-2 | NA | NA | TRBV19 | TGTGCCAGTAGCGAGGGCCTTTACTATGGCTACACCTTC | CASSEGLYYGYTF
TRBJ2-7 | NA | once | TRBV5-1 | TGCGCCAGCAGCTTGGTTGGGGCGGATAGGTCCTACGAGCAGTACTTC | CASSLVGADRSYEQYF
TRBJ2-7 | TRBD2 | NA | TRBV5-6 | TGTGCCAGCAGCACCCGGACTAGCGGGGGGAGCGAGCAGTACTTC | CASSTRTSGGSEQYF
TRBJ2-7 | NA | NA | TRBV2 | TGTGCCAGCAGTGAATCTTTATCAGGGTATGGCTACGAGCAGTACTTC | CASSESLSGYGYEQYF